The source of this TCR beta chain is a study of T cells in Graves' hyperthyroidism and ophthalmopathy. Study observations and caveats: Ophthalmopathy stood apart from stable hyperthyroidism in a 13 V-J model.

This CDR3 is built from 16 residues. J lost 1 base, V lost 6 bases, and 6 bases had no gene match. On this clonotype: Antigen: not known.

Amplification of TCR beta CDR3 regions was performed using RNA transcripts as template. HTBI primers were the set used in a first-round RT-PCR of the TCR CDR3. Each CDR3 protein gets one entry after TCRdb re-called the multiplex PCR reads with MiXCR. The table has almost 500,000 distinct CDR3 sequences, around a fifth seen once. The rearrangement uses TRBV12-3 or TRBV12-4 and TRBJ2-2; 9 bases line up with TRBD1. Sequenced sample: blood. The TCR was taken from a woman aged 70 to 79 with Graves' ophthalmopathy. The CDR3 region has the DNA TGTGCCAGCAGACCCGGGACAGGGAGGAACACCGGGGAGCTGTTTTTT. Translation gives CASRPGTGRNTGELFF.